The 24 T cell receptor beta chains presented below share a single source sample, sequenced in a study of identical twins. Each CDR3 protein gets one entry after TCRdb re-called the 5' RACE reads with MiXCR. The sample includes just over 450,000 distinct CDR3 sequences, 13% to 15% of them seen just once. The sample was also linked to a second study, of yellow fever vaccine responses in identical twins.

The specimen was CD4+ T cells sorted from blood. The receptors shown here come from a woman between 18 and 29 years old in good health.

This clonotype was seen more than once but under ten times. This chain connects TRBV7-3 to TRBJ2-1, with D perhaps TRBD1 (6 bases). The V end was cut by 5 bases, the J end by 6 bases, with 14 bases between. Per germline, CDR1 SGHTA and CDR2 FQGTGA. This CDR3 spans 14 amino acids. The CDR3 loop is CASSPQWGRNEQFF. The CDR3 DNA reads TGTGCCAGCAGCCCCCAGTGGGGGCGCAATGAGCAGTTCTTC.

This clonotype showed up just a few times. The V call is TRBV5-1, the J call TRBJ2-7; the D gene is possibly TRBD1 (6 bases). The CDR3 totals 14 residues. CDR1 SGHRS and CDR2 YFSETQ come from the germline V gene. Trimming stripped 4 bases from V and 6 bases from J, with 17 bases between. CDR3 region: CASSTPGTRGEQYF. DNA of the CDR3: TGCGCCAGCAGCACCCCCGGGACCAGGGGCGAGCAGTACTTC.

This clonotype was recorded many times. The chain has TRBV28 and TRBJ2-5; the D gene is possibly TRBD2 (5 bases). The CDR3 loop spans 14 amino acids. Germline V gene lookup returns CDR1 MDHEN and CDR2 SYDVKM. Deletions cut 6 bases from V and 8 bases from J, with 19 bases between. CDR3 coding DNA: TGTGCCAGCAGAGCGGCGTCAGCGGAGGTTACCCAGTACTTC. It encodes CASRAASAEVTQYF.

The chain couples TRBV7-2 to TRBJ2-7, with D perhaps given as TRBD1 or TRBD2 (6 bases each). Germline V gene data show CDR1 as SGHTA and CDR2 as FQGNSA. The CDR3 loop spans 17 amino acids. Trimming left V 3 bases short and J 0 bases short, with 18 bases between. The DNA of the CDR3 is TGTGCCAGCAGCTTCCCCGGGGGCAGGTCAAACTCCTACGAGCAGTACTTC. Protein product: CASSFPGGRSNSYEQYF.

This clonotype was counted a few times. The CDR3 sequence is CASSLAWRLAGAAYNEQFF. For the CDR3, the DNA is TGTGCCAGCAGCTTAGCGTGGAGGCTAGCGGGGGCTGCCTACAATGAGCAGTTCTTC. The rearrangement joins TRBV11-1 to TRBJ2-1, with TRBD2 identical over 10 bases. CDR3 length: 19 amino acids. V was clipped by 0 bases and J by 2 bases; unmatched bases: 10. The germline V gene encodes CDR1 SGHAT and CDR2 FQDESV (reference sequence).

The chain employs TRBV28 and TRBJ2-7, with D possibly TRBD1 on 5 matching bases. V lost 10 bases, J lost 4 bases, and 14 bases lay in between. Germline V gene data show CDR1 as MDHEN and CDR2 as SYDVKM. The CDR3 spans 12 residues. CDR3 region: CAIKNRMYEQYF. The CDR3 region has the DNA TGTGCCATAAAGAACAGGATGTACGAGCAGTACTTC.

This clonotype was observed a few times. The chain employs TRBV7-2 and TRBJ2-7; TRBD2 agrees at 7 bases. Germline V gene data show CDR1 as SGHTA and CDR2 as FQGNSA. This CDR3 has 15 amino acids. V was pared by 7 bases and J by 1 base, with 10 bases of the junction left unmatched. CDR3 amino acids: CASNERGRGSYEQYF. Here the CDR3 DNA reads TGTGCCAGCAACGAGCGTGGGCGGGGGTCCTACGAGCAGTACTTC.

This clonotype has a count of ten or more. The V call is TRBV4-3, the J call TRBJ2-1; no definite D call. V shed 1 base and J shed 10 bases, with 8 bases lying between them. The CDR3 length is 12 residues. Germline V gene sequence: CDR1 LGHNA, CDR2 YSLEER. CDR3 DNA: TGCGCCAGCAGCCAAGTTCTTGGGGAGCAGTTCTTC. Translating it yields CASSQVLGEQFF.

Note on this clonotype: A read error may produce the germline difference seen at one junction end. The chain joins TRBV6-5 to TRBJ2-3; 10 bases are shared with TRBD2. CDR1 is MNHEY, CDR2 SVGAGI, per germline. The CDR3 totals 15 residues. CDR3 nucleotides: TGTGCCAGCAGTTACCTGGGGACTAGCGCTGATATGCAGTATTTT. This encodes CASSYLGTSADMQYF.

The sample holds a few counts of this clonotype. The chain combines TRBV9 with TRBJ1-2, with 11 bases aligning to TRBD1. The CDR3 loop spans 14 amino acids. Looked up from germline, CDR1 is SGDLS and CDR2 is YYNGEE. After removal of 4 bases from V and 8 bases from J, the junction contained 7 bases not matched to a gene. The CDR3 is CASSSGTGGVGYTF. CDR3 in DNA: TGTGCCAGCAGCTCCGGGACAGGGGGTGTCGGCTACACCTTC. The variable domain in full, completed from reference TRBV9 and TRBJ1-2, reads DSGVTQTPKHLITATGQRVTLRCSPRSGDLSVYWYQQSLDQGLQFLIQYYNGEERAKGNILERFSAQQFPDLHSELNLSSLELGDSALYFCASSSGTGGVGYTFGSGTRLTVV.

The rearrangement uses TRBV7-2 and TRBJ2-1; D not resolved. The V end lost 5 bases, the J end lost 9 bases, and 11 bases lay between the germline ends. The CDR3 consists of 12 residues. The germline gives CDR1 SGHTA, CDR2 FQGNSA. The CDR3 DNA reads TGTGCCAGCAGCCCATCCTTGGGTGAGCAGTTCTTC. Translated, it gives CASSPSLGEQFF.

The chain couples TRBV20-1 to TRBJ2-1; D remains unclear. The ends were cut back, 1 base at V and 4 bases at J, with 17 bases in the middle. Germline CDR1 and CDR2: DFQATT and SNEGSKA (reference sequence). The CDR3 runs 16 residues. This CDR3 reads CSARARGTSWYNEQFF. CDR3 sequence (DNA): TGCAGTGCTAGAGCCCGCGGTACATCATGGTACAATGAGCAGTTCTTC.

For the CDR3, the DNA is TGCAGTGCTAGAGTGCCGGACAGGGGGCACGAGCAGTACTTC. It encodes CSARVPDRGHEQYF. The chain recombines TRBV20-1 with TRBJ2-7, with 11 bases fitting TRBD1. J gave up 5 bases and V 1 base, and 4 bases lay outside the gene matches. This CDR3 has 14 amino acids. Germline V gene sequence: CDR1 DFQATT, CDR2 SNEGSKA (reference sequence).

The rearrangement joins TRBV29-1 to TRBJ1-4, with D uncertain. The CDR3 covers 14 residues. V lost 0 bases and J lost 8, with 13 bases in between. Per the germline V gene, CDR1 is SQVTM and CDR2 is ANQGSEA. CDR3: CSVEDLGLGEKLFF. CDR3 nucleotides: TGCAGCGTTGAAGATCTCGGGCTAGGAGAAAAACTGTTTTTT.

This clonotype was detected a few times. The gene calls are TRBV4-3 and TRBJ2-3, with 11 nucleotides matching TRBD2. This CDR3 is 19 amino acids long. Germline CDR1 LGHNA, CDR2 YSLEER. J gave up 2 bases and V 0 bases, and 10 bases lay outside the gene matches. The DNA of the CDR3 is TGCGCCAGCAGCCAAGAGGTTCTAGCGGGAGGACGAACCACAGATACGCAGTATTTT. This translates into CASSQEVLAGGRTTDTQYF.

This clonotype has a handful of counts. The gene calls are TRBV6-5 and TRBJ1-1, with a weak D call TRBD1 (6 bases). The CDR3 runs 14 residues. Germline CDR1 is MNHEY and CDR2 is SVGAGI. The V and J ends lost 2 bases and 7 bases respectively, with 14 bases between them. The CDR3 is CASSYMQGWVEAFF. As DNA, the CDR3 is TGTGCCAGCAGTTACATGCAGGGGTGGGTTGAAGCTTTCTTT.

DNA of the CDR3: TGTGCCAGCAGTCGCCGGACAGGGGGGGACTATGGCTACACCTTC. Translation: CASSRRTGGDYGYTF. The chain has TRBV27 and TRBJ1-2; 10 nucleotides agree with TRBD1. This CDR3 is 15 amino acids long. The V and J ends lost 5 bases and 3 bases, in that order; junction bases with no gene match: 6. Germline V gives CDR1 MNHEY, CDR2 SMNVEV (reference sequence).

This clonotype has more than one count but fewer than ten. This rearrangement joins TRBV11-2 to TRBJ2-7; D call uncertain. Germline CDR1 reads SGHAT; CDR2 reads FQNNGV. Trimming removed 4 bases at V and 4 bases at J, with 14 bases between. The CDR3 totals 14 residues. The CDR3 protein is CASSYTVVGYEQYF. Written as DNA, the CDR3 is TGTGCCAGCAGCTACACAGTAGTCGGATACGAGCAGTACTTC.

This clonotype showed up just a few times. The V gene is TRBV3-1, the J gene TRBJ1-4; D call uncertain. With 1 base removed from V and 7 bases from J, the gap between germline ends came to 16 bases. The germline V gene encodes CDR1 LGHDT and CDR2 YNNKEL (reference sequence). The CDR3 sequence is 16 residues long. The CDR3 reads CASSQGETTNGEKLFF. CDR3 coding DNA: TGTGCCAGCAGCCAAGGGGAGACAACAAACGGTGAAAAACTGTTTTTT.

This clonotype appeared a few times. Here the CDR3 DNA reads TGTGCCAGCAGTTCTAACAGGGGTGGTATCACAGATACGCAGTATTTT. Amino acids: CASSSNRGGITDTQYF. V usage is TRBV12-3 or TRBV12-4 and J usage is TRBJ2-3, with 7 positions matching TRBD1. CDR3 length equals 16 residues. V dropped 4 bases and J dropped 2; count of bases not matched to a gene: 9.

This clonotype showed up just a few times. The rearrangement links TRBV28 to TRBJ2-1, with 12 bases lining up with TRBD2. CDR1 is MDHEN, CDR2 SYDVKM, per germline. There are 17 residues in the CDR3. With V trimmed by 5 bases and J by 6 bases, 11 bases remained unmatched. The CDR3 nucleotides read TGTGCCAGCAGTATCGAACAAGGACTAGCGGGAATCAATGAGCAGTTCTTC. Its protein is CASSIEQGLAGINEQFF.

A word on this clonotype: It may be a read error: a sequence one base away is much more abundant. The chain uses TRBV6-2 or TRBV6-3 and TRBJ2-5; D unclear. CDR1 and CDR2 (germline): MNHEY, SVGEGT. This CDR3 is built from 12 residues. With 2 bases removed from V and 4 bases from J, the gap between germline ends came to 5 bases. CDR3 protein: CASSYRVETQYF. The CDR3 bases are TGTGCCAGCAGTTACAGGGTAGAGACCCAGTACTTC.

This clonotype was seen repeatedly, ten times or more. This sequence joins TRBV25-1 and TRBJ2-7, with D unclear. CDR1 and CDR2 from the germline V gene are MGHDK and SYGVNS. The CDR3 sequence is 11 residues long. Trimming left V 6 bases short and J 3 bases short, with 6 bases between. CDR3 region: CASSLFYEQYF. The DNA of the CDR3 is TGTGCCAGCAGCCTCTTCTACGAGCAGTACTTC.

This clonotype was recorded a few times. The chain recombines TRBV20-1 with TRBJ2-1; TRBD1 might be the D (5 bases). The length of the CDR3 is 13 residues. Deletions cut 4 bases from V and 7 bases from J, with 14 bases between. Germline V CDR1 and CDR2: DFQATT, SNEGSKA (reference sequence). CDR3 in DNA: TGCAGTGCTACCTTACCCCAGGGTAATGAGCAGTTCTTC. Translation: CSATLPQGNEQFF.